Listed below are T cell receptor beta chains from one sample, sequenced in a study of control samples from healthy donors and cancer patients. The data were produced by immunoSEQ multiplex PCR, yet TCRdb's version contains in-frame clones alone and is incomplete. Among about 83,000 clones listed, 90% to 95% were seen once. Sequencing used blood. Receptors were obtained from a man between 50 and 59 years old in good health. CDR3s include the opening cysteine and the closing phenylalanine or tryptophan. A D gene is named only where the DNA matches it firmly. Part of the rows lack a size; the others show once, few, many or a class for expanded clones.

J gene,clone size,V gene,D gene,CDR3 protein,CDR3 DNA
TRBJ1-4,-,TRBV2,-,CASSSLGEKLFF,TGTGCCAGCAGTTCCTTGGGAGAAAAACTGTTTTTT
TRBJ1-2,-,TRBV19,TRBD1,CASSDDRVLYTF,TGTGCCAGTAGCGACGACAGGGTACTCTACACCTTC
TRBJ2-7,-,TRBV12-5,-,CASGAGTLSSYEQYF,TGTGCTAGTGGCGCCGGGACGTTGAGCTCCTACGAGCAGTACTTC
TRBJ2-2,once,TRBV7-6,TRBD1,CASSSMTGGAGELFF,TGTGCCAGCAGCTCTATGACAGGGGGAGCCGGGGAGCTGTTTTTT
TRBJ1-1,-,TRBV19,-,CAGKGGGWNTEAFF,TGTGCCGGCAAAGGCGGGGGGTGGAACACTGAAGCTTTCTTT
TRBJ2-5,-,TRBV5-4,-,CASSRRAVLEETQYF,TGTGCCAGCAGCCGCCGGGCGGTCTTGGAGGAGACCCAGTACTTC
TRBJ1-1,-,TRBV14,-,CASSSLGWNTEAFF,TGTGCCAGCAGCTCACTTGGGTGGAACACTGAAGCTTTCTTT
TRBJ2-2,-,TRBV6-5,TRBD1,CASRRQGNTGELFF,TGTGCCAGCAGACGACAGGGGAACACCGGGGAGCTGTTTTTT
TRBJ1-3,-,TRBV19,TRBD1,CASTRQGEGNTIYF,TGTGCCAGTACCCGACAGGGAGAAGGAAACACCATATATTTT
TRBJ2-2,once,TRBV27,TRBD2,CASSILRRDGTSGLNTGELFF,TGTGCCAGCAGTATTCTCCGGAGGGACGGGACTAGCGGGTTAAACACCGGGGAGCTGTTTTTT
TRBJ2-7,-,TRBV10-3,TRBD1,CAIGEADRGTYEQYF,TGTGCCATCGGGGAAGCGGACAGGGGCACCTACGAGCAGTACTTC
TRBJ1-5,-,TRBV15,TRBD1,CATSSHARGVGQPQHF,TGTGCCACCAGCTCCCACGCCAGGGGGGTCGGTCAGCCCCAGCATTTT
TRBJ1-2,-,TRBV4-3,-,CASSQDGSRGYGYTF,TGCGCCAGCAGCCAAGACGGCTCGCGGGGCTATGGCTACACCTTC
TRBJ1-5,-,TRBV19,-,CASTTLGVEPQHF,TGTGCCAGTACCACATTGGGGGTGGAGCCCCAGCATTTT
TRBJ2-7,-,TRBV19,-,CASSDRFYEQYF,TGTGCCAGTTCCGACAGGTTCTACGAGCAGTACTTC
TRBJ1-1,-,TRBV6-2/TRBV6-3,-,CASSTIDSSTGEAFF,TGTGCCAGCAGTACTATCGACAGTTCGACGGGTGAAGCTTTCTTT
TRBJ2-5,-,TRBV6-5,-,CASSRTGAERETQYF,TGTGCCAGCAGCAGAACGGGAGCTGAAAGAGAGACCCAGTACTTC
TRBJ2-6,-,TRBV5-4,-,CASSLDSSGANVLTF,TGTGCCAGCAGTTTGGACAGCTCTGGGGCCAACGTCCTGACTTTC
TRBJ2-7,-,TRBV7-8,TRBD2,CASSFTSGGSGEEQYF,TGTGCCAGCAGCTTTACCAGCGGGGGCTCAGGAGAAGAGCAGTACTTC
TRBJ2-2,-,TRBV19,TRBD2,CATTRLAGSTGELFF,TGTGCCACCACCAGACTAGCGGGGAGCACCGGGGAGCTGTTTTTT
TRBJ1-5,-,TRBV19,TRBD1,CASSPGTGGAQPQHF,TGTGCCAGTAGTCCCGGGACAGGGGGCGCCCAGCCCCAGCATTTT
TRBJ2-5,-,TRBV7-9,-,CASSLGSAGPKQETQYF,TGTGCCAGCAGCTTAGGGTCGGCGGGGCCGAAACAAGAGACCCAGTACTTC
TRBJ1-3,-,TRBV7-2,-,CASSFKKGDTIYF,TGTGCCAGCAGCTTTAAGAAGGGAGACACCATATATTTT
TRBJ1-2,-,TRBV5-1,TRBD1,CASRLGDRGPYGYTF,TGCGCCAGCAGATTAGGGGACAGGGGTCCCTATGGCTACACCTTC
TRBJ1-4,-,TRBV7-9,-,CASSTGSTNEKLFF,TGTGCCAGCAGTACAGGCTCAACTAATGAAAAACTGTTTTTT
TRBJ1-3,-,TRBV10-3,-,CAISESAKGLGNTIYF,TGTGCCATCAGTGAGTCCGCAAAAGGCTTAGGAAACACCATATATTTT
TRBJ2-1,-,TRBV7-9,-,CASSLAHGSYNEQFF,TGTGCCAGCAGCTTAGCGCATGGCTCCTACAATGAGCAGTTCTTC